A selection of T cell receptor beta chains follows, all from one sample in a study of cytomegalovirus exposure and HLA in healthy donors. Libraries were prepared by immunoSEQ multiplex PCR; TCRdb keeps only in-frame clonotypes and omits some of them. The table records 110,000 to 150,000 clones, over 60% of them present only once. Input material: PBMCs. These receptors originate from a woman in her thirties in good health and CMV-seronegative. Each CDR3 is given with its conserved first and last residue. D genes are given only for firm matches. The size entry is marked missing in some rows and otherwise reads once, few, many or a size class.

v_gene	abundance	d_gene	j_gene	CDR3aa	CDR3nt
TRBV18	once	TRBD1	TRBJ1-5	CASSPPRGQGSQPQHF	TGTGCCAGCTCACCTCCGAGGGGGCAGGGGAGCCAGCCCCAGCATTTT
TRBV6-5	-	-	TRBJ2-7	CASSRRDGYEQYF	TGTGCCAGCAGTCGGAGGGACGGATACGAGCAGTACTTC
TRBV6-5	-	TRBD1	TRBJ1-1	CASSYSSPGGTEAFF	TGTGCCAGCAGTTACTCCTCCCCAGGGGGCACTGAAGCTTTCTTT
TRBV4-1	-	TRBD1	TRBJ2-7	CASSPRDSGSYEQYF	TGCGCCAGCAGCCCCCGGGACAGTGGCTCCTACGAGCAGTACTTC
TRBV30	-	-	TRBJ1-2	CAWMSFYGYTF	TGTGCCTGGATGTCTTTCTATGGCTACACCTTC
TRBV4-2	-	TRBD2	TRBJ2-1	CASSQAYGQGGLAGGNNEQFF	TGTGCCAGCAGCCAAGCATACGGACAGGGGGGACTAGCGGGGGGCAACAATGAGCAGTTCTTC
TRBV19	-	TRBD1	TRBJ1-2	CASSTTGTNYGYTF	TGTGCCAGTAGTACGACAGGGACTAACTATGGCTACACCTTC
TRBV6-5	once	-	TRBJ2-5	CASSPPPDSGETQYF	TGTGCCAGCAGCCCCCCTCCGGACAGTGGAGAGACCCAGTACTTC
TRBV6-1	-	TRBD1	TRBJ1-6	CASRGQGSPLHF	TGTGCCAGCAGGGGACAGGGATCACCCCTCCACTTT
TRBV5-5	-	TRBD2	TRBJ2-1	CASSLWGFGGDSYNEQFF	TGTGCCAGCAGCTTGTGGGGATTTGGGGGGGACTCCTACAATGAGCAGTTCTTC
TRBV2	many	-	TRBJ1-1	CASLREHTVEAFF	TGTGCCAGCCTAAGAGAACACACAGTTGAAGCTTTCTTT
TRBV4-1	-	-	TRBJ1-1	CASSQASSVNTEAFF	TGCGCCAGCAGCCAAGCGTCTTCCGTGAACACTGAAGCTTTCTTT
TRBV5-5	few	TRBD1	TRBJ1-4	CASSLGDRGLREKLFF	TGTGCCAGCAGCTTGGGAGACAGGGGGCTTAGGGAAAAACTGTTTTTT
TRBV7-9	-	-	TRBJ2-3	CASSLGSLAGGTDTQYF	TGTGCCAGCAGCTTAGGGAGCCTAGCTGGGGGCACAGATACGCAGTATTTT
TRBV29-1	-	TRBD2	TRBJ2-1	CSVATLAGGSNEQFF	TGCAGCGTTGCTACACTAGCGGGGGGATCGAATGAGCAGTTCTTC
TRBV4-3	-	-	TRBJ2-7	CASSQDGPGGSYEQYF	TGCGCCAGCAGCCAAGATGGCCCCGGCGGATCCTACGAGCAGTACTTC
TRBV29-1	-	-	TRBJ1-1	CSVPQGSTEAFF	TGCAGCGTTCCGCAGGGATCCACTGAAGCTTTCTTT
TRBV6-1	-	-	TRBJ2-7	CASKGGGNSYEQYF	TGTGCCAGCAAAGGGGGGGGAAACTCCTACGAGCAGTACTTC
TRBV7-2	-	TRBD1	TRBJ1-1	CASRVQGATEAFF	TGTGCCAGCAGAGTCCAGGGGGCCACTGAAGCTTTCTTT
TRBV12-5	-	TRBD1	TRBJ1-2	CASGGQGANYGYTF	TGTGCTAGTGGGGGACAGGGGGCCAACTATGGCTACACCTTC
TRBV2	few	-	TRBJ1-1	CATQSESLMNTEAFF	TGTGCCACCCAGTCCGAAAGTTTAATGAACACTGAAGCTTTCTTT
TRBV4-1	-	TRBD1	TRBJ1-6	CASSQADRASPLHF	TGCGCCAGCAGCCAAGCGGACAGGGCTTCACCCCTCCACTTT
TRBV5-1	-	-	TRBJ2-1	CASSSAGNPYNEQFF	TGCGCCAGCAGCTCCGCAGGGAATCCCTACAATGAGCAGTTCTTC
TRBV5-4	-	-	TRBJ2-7	CASSLGPEEDEQYF	TGTGCCAGCAGCTTGGGCCCCGAGGAGGACGAGCAGTACTTC
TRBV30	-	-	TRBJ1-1	CAWSVSTGNTEAFF	TGTGCCTGGAGTGTGTCGACTGGGAACACTGAAGCTTTCTTT
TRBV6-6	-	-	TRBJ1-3	CASSRTAGNTIYF	TGTGCCAGCAGTCGGACAGCTGGAAACACCATATATTTT
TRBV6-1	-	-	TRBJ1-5	CASSEAPRGSLQPQHF	TGTGCCAGCAGTGAAGCACCCAGGGGTTCTCTTCAGCCCCAGCATTTT
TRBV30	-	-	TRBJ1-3	CAWSVIDGNTIYF	TGTGCCTGGAGTGTTATCGACGGGAACACCATATATTTT
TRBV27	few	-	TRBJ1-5	CASSLGGMANQPQHF	TGTGCCAGCAGTTTAGGAGGGATGGCCAATCAGCCCCAGCATTTT
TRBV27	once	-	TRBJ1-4	CASSSPLSNEKLFF	TGTGCCAGCAGTTCTCCTCTTTCTAATGAAAAACTGTTTTTT
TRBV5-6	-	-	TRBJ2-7	CASSLGVSHEQYF	TGTGCCAGCAGCTTGGGGGTTAGCCACGAGCAGTACTTC
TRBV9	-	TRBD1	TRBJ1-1	CASRGQGRTEAFF	TGTGCCAGCCGGGGACAGGGGAGGACTGAAGCTTTCTTT
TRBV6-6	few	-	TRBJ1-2	CASSRGGAYGYTF	TGTGCCAGCAGTCGAGGGGGTGCCTATGGCTACACCTTC
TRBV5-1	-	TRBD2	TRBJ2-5	CASTLGGTSRQETQYF	TGCGCCAGCACCCTCGGCGGGACTAGTAGGCAAGAGACCCAGTACTTC
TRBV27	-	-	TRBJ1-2	CASRGSLSRGHYGYTF	TGTGCCAGCAGGGGATCCCTTTCCAGGGGTCACTATGGCTACACCTTC
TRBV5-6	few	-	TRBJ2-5	CASSLFDTTQETQYF	TGTGCCAGCAGCTTGTTCGACACCACACAAGAGACCCAGTACTTC
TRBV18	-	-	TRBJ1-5	CASSSSQPDQPQHF	TGTGCCAGCTCATCGTCACAACCAGATCAGCCCCAGCATTTT
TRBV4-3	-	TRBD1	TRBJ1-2	CASSQDPSPGTGGAGYTF	TGCGCCAGCAGCCAAGATCCTTCCCCGGGGACAGGGGGCGCCGGCTACACCTTC
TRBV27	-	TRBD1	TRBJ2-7	CASSLTGGGYEQYF	TGTGCCAGCAGTTTGACAGGGGGAGGATACGAGCAGTACTTC
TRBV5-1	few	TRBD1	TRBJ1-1	CASSSRQGAGTEAFF	TGCGCCAGCAGCTCCCGACAGGGGGCAGGGACTGAAGCTTTCTTT
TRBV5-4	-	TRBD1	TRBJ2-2	CASSLGDRGNTGELFF	TGTGCCAGCAGCTTGGGGGACAGGGGTAACACCGGGGAGCTGTTTTTT
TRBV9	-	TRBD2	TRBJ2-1	CASSVALLAGRYNEQFF	TGTGCCAGCAGCGTAGCCTTACTAGCGGGGCGGTACAATGAGCAGTTCTTC
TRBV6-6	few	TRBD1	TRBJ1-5	CASSYSGTGWAQPQHF	TGTGCCAGCAGTTACTCTGGGACAGGGTGGGCTCAGCCCCAGCATTTT
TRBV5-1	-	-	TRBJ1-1	CASSLGGLNTEAFF	TGCGCCAGCAGCTTGGGAGGCCTGAACACTGAAGCTTTCTTT
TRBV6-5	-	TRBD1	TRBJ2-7	CASKAGQGGFPEQYF	TGTGCCAGCAAAGCCGGACAGGGAGGCTTCCCCGAGCAGTACTTC
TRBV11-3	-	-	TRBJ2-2	CASSLAGNTGELFF	TGTGCCAGCAGCTTAGCAGGGAACACCGGGGAGCTGTTTTTT
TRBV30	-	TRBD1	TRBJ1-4	CAWSASDRDEKLFF	TGTGCCTGGAGTGCCTCGGACAGGGACGAAAAACTGTTTTTT
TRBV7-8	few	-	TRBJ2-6	CASSDTGLGANVLTF	TGTGCCAGCAGCGATACAGGGCTTGGGGCCAACGTCCTGACTTTC
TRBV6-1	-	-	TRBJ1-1	CASSEGAHQAFF	TGTGCCAGCAGTGAAGGGGCTCATCAAGCTTTCTTT
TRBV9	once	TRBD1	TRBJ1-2	CASSHSPETGVRNYGYTF	TGTGCCAGCAGCCATTCGCCGGAGACAGGGGTTAGAAACTATGGCTACACCTTC
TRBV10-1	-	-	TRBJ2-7	CASAGQSSSYEQYF	TGCGCCAGCGCTGGACAGTCTAGCTCCTACGAGCAGTACTTC
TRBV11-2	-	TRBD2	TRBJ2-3	CASSLNLAGLIGDTQYF	TGTGCCAGCAGCTTAAATCTAGCGGGATTAATTGGTGATACGCAGTATTTT